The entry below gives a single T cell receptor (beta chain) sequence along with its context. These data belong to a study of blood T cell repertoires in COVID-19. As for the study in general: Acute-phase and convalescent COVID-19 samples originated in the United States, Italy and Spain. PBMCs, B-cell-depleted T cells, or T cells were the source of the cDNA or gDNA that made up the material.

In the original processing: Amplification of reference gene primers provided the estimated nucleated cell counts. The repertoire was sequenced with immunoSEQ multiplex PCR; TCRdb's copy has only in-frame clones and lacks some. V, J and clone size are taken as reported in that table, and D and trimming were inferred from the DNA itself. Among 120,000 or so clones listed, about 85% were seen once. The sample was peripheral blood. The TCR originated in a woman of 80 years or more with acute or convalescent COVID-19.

The CDR3 loop is CASSLDRLIYVDTQYF. The DNA of the CDR3 is TGTGCCAGCAGCCTCGACAGGCTAATTTATGTGGATACGCAGTATTTT. The chain joins TRBV6-2 or TRBV6-3 to TRBJ2-3; D perhaps matches TRBD1 (6 bases). Per germline, CDR1 MNHEY and CDR2 SVGEGT. V shed 6 bases and J shed 6 bases, with 22 bases lying between them. This CDR3 has 16 residues.